These T cell receptor beta chains were read from a single sample in a study of OX40 agonist ivuxolimab in advanced cancers. Repertoires were generated with immunoSEQ multiplex PCR, while TCRdb's copy carries only in-frame clones and drops some. Among 90,000 to 100,000 clones listed, approximately 90% were seen once. The sample in question was CD4+ or CD8+ T cells sorted from blood, obtained in a trial of the OX40 agonist ivuxolimab. The receptors shown here come from an adult with an advanced solid tumor such as melanoma, head and neck, liver or kidney cancer. The conserved cysteine and the conserved F or W are not part of the CDR3 here. Fields, in order: J gene, clone size, D gene, V gene, CDR3 protein. The D gene is left open where the match is weak. Clone size appears in some rows only: once, few, many, or a class for an expanded clone.

TRBJ2-3 - TRBD2 TRBV7-2 ASSFNGGGADTQY
TRBJ2-2 once - TRBV7-2 ASSLAGVGTGELF
TRBJ1-2 - - TRBV28 ASSSGVGNYGYT
TRBJ2-2 once TRBD2 TRBV2 ASSGTSGFDTGELF
TRBJ1-5 - TRBD1 TRBV9 ASSATGVDQPQH
TRBJ2-3 once - TRBV5-6 ASSDSRAGGGMAQY
TRBJ2-2 - - TRBV27 ASSFEFWSDTGELF
TRBJ1-3 - - TRBV5-1 ASSSGISGNTIY
TRBJ1-1 - - TRBV19 ASRKHREAEAF
TRBJ2-7 - TRBD1 TRBV19 ASSRGQGNSYEQY
TRBJ1-2 few TRBD1 TRBV19 ASSGGGTGRNYGYT
TRBJ2-1 - - TRBV7-2 ASSLVGNNNEQF
TRBJ2-1 - - TRBV7-2 ASSLTDGSYNEQF
TRBJ1-2 few - TRBV30 AWSRDARGYT
TRBJ2-4 - - TRBV5-1 ASSLGRQNIQY
TRBJ1-2 - - TRBV28 ASSLPLRGYT
TRBJ2-7 once - TRBV28 AILYGYEQY
TRBJ2-5 - TRBD2 TRBV11-3 ASSLDVRLAGPDRETQY
TRBJ2-1 - TRBD1 TRBV19 ASRTTGGNEQF
TRBJ2-1 - TRBD2 TRBV11-2 ASSLRTSKRQQF